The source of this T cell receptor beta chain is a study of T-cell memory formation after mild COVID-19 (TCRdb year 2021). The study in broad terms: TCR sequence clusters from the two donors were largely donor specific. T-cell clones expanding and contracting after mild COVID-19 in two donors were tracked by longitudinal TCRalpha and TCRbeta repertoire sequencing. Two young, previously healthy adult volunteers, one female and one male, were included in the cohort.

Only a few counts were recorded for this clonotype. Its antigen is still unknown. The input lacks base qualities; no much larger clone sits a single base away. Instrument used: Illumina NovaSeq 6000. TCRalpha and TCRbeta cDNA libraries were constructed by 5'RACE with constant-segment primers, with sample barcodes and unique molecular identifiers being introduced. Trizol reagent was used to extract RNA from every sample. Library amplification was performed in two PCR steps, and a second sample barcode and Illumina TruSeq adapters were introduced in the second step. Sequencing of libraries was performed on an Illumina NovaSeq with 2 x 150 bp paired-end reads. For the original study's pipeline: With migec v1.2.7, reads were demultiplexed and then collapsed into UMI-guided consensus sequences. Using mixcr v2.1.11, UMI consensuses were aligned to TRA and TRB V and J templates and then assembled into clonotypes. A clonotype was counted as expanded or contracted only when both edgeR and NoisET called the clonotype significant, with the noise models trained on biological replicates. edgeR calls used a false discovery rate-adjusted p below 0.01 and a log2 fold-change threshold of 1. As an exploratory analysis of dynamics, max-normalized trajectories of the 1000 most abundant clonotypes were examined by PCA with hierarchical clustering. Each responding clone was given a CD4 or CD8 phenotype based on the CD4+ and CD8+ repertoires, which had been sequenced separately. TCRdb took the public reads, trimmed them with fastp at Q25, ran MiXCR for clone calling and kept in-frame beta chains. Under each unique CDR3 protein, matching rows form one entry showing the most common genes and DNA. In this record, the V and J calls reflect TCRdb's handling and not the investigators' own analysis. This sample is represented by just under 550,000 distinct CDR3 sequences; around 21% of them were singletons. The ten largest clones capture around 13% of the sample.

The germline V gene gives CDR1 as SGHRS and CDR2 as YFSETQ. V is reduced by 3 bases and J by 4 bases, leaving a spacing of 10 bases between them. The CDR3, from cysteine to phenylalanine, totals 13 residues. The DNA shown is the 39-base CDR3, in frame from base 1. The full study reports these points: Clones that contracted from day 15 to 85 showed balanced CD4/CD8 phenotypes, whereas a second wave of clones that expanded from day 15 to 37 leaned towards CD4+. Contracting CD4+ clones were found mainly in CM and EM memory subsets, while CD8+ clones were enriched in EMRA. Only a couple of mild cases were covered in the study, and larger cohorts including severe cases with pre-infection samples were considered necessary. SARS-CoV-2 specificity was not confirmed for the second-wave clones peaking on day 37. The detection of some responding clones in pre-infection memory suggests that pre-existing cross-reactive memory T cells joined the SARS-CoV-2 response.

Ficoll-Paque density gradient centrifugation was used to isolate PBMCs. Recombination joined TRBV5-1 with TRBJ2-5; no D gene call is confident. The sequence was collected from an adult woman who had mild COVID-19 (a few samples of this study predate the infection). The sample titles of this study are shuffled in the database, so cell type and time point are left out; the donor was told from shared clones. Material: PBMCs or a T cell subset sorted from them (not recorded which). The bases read TGCGCCAGCAGCTCCCAGACTGGAGAGACCCAGTACTTC. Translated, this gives CASSSQTGETQYF.